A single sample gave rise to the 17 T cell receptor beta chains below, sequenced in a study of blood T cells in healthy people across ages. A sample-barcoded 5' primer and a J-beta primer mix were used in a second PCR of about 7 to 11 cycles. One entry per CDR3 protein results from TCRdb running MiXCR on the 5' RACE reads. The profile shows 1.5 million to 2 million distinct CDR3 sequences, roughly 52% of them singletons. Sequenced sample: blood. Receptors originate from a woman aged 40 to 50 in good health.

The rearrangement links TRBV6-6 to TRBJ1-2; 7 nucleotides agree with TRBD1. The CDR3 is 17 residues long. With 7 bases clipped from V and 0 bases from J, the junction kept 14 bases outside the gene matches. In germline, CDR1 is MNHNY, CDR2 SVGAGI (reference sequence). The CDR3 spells CASIYWGQTDTNYGYTF. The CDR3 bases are TGTGCCAGCATCTATTGGGGACAGACCGATACTAACTATGGCTACACCTTC.

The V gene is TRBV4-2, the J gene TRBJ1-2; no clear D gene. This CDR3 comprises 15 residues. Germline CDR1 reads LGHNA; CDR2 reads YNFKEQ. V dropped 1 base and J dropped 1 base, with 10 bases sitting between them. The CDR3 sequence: CASSQGGDVNYGYTF. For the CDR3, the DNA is TGTGCCAGCAGCCAAGGTGGAGACGTTAACTATGGCTACACCTTC.

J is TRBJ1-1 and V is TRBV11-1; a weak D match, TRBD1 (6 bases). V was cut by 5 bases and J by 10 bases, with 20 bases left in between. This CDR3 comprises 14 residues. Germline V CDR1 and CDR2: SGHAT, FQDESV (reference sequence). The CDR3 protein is CASSLGAGARGAFF. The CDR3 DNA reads TGTGCCAGCAGCCTCGGGGCAGGGGCCCGAGGAGCTTTCTTT.

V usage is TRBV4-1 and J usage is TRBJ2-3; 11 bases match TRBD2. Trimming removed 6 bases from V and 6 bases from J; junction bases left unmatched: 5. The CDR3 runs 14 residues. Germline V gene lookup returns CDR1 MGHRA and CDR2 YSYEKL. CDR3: CASRWTSGSDTQYF. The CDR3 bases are TGCGCCAGCAGATGGACTAGCGGGTCTGATACGCAGTATTTT.

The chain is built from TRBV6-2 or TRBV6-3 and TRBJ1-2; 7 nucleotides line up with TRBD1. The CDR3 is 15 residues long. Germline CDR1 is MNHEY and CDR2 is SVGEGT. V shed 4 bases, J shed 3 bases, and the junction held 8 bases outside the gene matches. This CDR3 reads CASSFSTGNYYGYTF. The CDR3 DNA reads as TGTGCCAGCAGTTTTTCGACAGGGAACTACTATGGCTACACCTTC.

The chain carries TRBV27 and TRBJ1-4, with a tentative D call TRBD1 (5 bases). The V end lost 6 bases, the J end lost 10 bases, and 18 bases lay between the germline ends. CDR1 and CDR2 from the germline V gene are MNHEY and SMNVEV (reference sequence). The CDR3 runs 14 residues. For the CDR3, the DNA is TGTGCCAGCAGGTCCCCGGGACCCCTCGGAAAACTGTTTTTT. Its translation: CASRSPGPLGKLFF. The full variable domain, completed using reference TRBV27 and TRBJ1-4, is EAQVTQNPRYLITVTGKKLTVTCSQNMNHEYMSWYRQDPGLGLRQIYYSMNVEVTDKGDVPEGYKVSRKEKRNFPLILESPSPNQTSLYFCASRSPGPLGKLFFGSGTQLSVL.

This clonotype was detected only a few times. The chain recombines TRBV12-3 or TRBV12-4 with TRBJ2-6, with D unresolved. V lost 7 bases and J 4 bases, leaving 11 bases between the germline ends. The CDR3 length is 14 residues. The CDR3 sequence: CASTTTSGANVLTF. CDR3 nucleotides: TGTGCCAGCACCACCACCTCCGGGGCCAACGTCCTGACTTTC.

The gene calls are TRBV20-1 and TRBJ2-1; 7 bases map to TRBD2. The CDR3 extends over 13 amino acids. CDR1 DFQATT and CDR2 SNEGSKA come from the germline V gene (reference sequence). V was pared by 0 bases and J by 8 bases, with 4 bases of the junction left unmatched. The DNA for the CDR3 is TGCAGTGCTAGAGATTATAGCGGGTATGAGCAGTTCTTC. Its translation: CSARDYSGYEQFF.

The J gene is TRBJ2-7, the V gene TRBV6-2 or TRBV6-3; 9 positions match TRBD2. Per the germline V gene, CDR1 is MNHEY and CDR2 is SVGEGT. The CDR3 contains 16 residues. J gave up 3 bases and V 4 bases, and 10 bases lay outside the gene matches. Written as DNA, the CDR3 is TGTGCCAGCAGTTTCCGTAGCGGGGGCGCTTACTACGAGCAGTACTTC. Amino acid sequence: CASSFRSGGAYYEQYF.

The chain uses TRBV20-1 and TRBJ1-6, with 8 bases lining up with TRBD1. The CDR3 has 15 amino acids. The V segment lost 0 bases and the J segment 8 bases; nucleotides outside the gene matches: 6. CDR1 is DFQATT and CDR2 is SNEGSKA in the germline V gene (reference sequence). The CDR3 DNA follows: TGCAGTGCTAGAGACGGGACAGGTTGGGATTCACCCCTCCACTTT. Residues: CSARDGTGWDSPLHF.

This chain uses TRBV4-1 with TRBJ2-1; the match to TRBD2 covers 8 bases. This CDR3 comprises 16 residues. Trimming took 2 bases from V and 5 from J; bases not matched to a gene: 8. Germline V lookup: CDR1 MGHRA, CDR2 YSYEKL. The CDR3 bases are TGCGCCAGCAGCCAACCACCGGGAGGGTCGGACAATGAGCAGTTCTTC. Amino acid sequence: CASSQPPGGSDNEQFF.

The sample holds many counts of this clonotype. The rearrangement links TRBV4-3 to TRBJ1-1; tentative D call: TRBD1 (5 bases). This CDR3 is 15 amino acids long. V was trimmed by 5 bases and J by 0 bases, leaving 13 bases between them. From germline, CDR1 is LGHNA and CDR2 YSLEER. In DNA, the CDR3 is TGCGCCAGCAGCAGGGGACGGCTCATGAACACTGAAGCTTTCTTT. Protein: CASSRGRLMNTEAFF.

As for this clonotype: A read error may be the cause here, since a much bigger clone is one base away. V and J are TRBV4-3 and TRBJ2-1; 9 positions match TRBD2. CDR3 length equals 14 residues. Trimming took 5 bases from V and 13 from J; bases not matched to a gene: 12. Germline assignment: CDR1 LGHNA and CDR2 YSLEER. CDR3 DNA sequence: TGCGCCAGCAGCTCAACGCGGGAGGGGGAGACCCAGTTCTTC. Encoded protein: CASSSTREGETQFF.

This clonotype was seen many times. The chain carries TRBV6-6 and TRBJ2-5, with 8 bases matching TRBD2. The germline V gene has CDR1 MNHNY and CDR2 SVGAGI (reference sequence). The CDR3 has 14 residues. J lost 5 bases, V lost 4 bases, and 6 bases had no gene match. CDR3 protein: CASSSSTSAETQYF. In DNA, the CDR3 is TGTGCCAGCAGTTCCTCGACTAGCGCGGAGACCCAGTACTTC.

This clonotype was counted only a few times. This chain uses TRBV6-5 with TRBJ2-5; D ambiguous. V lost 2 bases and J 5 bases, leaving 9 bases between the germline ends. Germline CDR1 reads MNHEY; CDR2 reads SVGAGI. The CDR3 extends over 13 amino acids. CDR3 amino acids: CASSYRIRETQYF. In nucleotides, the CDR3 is TGTGCCAGCAGTTACAGGATAAGGGAGACCCAGTACTTC.

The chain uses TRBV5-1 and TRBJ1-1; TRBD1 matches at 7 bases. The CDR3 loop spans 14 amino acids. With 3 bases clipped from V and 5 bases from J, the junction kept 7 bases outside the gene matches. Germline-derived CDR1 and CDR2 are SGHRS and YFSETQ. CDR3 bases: TGCGCCAGCAGCTCGATGACAGGGAGGACTGAAGCTTTCTTT. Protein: CASSSMTGRTEAFF.

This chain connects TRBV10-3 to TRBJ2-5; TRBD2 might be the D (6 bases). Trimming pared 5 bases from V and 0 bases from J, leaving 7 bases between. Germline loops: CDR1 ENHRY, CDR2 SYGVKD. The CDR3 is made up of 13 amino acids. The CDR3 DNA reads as TGTGCCATCAGTTCGGGGGACCAAGAGACCCAGTACTTC. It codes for CAISSGDQETQYF.